A single sample is the source of the 3 T cell receptor beta chains below, sequenced in a study of lymphopenia after photon versus proton radiotherapy. TCRdb's copy holds only in-frame clones and misses some; the assay was immunoSEQ multiplex PCR. The sample contains approximately 91,000 clones, around four fifths of which appear only once. The sample consisted of peripheral blood, taken from a patient treated with proton-based radiotherapy. The origin of the receptors is a man between 60 and 75 years old with pancreatic cancer.

The chain is built from TRBV11-3 and TRBJ2-5; possible D gene TRBD2, 5 bases. Germline lookup yields CDR1 SGHNT and CDR2 YENEEA. V gave up 1 base and J gave up 2 bases, with 14 bases separating them. There are 16 residues in the CDR3. CDR3 sequence reads: CASSLVSGGPQETQYF. In nucleotides, the CDR3 is TGTGCCAGCAGCTTAGTCTCTGGCGGGCCACAAGAGACCCAGTACTTC.

In its sample, this clone was seen once. This chain links TRBV6-5 with TRBJ2-3; 9 nucleotides agree with TRBD2. This CDR3 contains 15 residues. Germline assignment: CDR1 MNHEY and CDR2 SVGAGI. V was clipped by 2 bases and J by 4 bases; unmatched bases: 4. The CDR3 protein is CASSYGGRVADTQYF. CDR3 bases: TGTGCCAGCAGTTACGGCGGGAGGGTCGCAGATACGCAGTATTTT.

The rearrangement uses TRBV5-5 and TRBJ2-7; D might be TRBD1 (6 bases). Trimming left V 0 bases short and J 7 bases short, with 14 bases between. CDR3 length: 14 amino acids. The germline CDR1 and CDR2 sequences are SGHKS and YYEKEE (reference sequence). The CDR3 protein is CASSLVQGFWEQYF. CDR3 nucleotides: TGTGCCAGCAGCTTGGTACAGGGTTTTTGGGAGCAGTACTTC.